This TCR beta chain stems from a study of T cell repertoires in cytomegalovirus infection. General study findings and limits: The cumulative frequency of public TCR beta families identified carriers of CMV plus the relevant HLA.

Comments on this clonotype: Its antigen is as yet unknown.

The J segment lost 3 bases and the V segment lost 5 bases, leaving 0 bases of the junction unmatched. CDR3 length equals 12 residues. TCRdb reprocessed the reads with MiXCR, giving one entry per CDR3 protein. The data contain roughly 54,000 distinct CDR3 sequences, approximately 36% of them singletons. V is TRBV12-3 or TRBV12-4 and J is TRBJ2-7; 8 positions agree with TRBD2. This sequence originates from a human donor in good health (CMV status not recorded). Some clones in this sample may be carry-over from other donors' samples. Sequencing was carried out using PBMCs, sequenced either directly or after in vitro stimulation (not recorded which). The CDR3 loop is CASSTSGYEQYF. CDR3 bases: TGTGCCAGCAGTACTAGCGGCTACGAGCAGTACTTC.